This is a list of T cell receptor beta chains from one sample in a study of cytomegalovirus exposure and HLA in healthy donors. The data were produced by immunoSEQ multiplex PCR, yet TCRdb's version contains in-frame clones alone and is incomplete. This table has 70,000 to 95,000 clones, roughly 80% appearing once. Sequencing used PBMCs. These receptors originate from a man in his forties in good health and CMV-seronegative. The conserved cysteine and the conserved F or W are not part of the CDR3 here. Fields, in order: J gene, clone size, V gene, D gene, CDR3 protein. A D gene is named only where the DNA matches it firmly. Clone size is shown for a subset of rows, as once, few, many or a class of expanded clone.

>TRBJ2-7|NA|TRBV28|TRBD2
ASSSGLAGTYEQY
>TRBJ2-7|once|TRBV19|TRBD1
ASSIAGTASYEQY
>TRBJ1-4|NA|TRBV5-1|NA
ASSLGTDFNEKLF
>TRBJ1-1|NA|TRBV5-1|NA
ASSPYGQNTEAF
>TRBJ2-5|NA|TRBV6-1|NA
ASSDGAAEETQY
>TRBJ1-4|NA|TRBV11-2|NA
ASSQDGGGEKLF
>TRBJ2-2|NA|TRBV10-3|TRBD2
AINGLAGEVGELF
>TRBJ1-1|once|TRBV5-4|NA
ASSTEGGRDNTEAF
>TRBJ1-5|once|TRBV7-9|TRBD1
ASSQGQRNQPQH
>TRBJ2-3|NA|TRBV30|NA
AWSVGLDADTQY
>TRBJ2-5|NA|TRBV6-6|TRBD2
ASSPPSGGVETQY
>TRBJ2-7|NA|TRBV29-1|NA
SVETGRRSYEQY
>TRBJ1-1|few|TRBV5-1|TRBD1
ASSSGTGTDDTEAF
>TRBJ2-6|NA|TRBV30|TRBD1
AWRDRGPISGANVLT
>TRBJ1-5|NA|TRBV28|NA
ASNIRGLPHDQPQH
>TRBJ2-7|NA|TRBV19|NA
ASSIGQESTAEQY
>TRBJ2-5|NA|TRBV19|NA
ASSPRGSQETQY
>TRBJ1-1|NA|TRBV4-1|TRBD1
ASSSQGVASTEAF
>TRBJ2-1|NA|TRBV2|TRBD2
ASRETSGRPDEQF
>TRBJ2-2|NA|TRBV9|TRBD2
ASRSAGGRTGELF
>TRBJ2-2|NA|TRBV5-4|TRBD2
ASLAGGGELF
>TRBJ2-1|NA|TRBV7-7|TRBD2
ASSDGTSGTSYNEQF
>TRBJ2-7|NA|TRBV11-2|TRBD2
ASSASGSSYEQY
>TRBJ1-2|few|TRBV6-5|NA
ASREVWGRRGYT
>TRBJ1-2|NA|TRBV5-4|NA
ASRPQGGVGYT
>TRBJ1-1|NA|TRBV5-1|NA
ASRGLQGGVTEAF
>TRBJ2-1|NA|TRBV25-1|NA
ASSEGSGNNEQF
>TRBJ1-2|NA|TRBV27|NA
ASSAPGFGGYT
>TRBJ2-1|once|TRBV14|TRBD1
ASSVRRGTASSYNEQF
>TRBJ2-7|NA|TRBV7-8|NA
ASSAGGQSH
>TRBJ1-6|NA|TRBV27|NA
ASSFYPMSYNSPLH
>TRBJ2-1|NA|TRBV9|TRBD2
ASSVTSADYNEQF
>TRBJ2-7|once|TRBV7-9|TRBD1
ASSGDREHEQY
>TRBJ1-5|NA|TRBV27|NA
ASGTGHSWH
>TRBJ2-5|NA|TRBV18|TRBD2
ASSRNKPGGETQY
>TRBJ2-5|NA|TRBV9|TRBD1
ASARDRDQETQY
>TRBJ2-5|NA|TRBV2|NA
ASSHGGTQY
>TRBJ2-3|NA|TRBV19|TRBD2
ASSSRDTSAYTDTQY
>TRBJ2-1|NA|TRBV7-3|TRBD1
ASSLFSPFTTGEGPNEQF
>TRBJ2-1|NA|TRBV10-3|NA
AIQGSAYNEQF
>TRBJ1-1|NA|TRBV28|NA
ATLPGDTEAF
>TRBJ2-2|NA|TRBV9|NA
ASSVRGSDTGELF